These T cell receptor beta chains were read from a single sample in a study of T-cell reconstitution after alpha-beta-depleted transplantation in children. TCRdb passed the PCR reads through MiXCR, listing each CDR3 protein once. The repertoire includes about 200,000 distinct CDR3 sequences, about 8.7% of them detected once, and roughly 36% sits in the top ten. Specimen: PBMCs, mostly from graft donor cells, collected 360 days after TCRalphabeta/CD19-depleted stem cell transplant. These receptors all come from a male patient between 2 and 10 years old who had a stem cell transplant for acute myeloid leukemia, so the T cells may come from the graft donor. The CDR3 runs from the conserved cysteine through the conserved F or W. The D gene is left open where the match is weak. A clone size is listed for some rows: how often the clone was seen (once, few, many), or a class if it is expanded.

>few|-|TRBJ2-3|TRBV27
CARFTDTQYF
TGTGCCAGATTCACAGATACGCAGTATTTT
>few|-|TRBJ2-7|TRBV5-1
CASSLGAILPHYEQYF
TGCGCCAGCAGCTTAGGCGCCATCCTCCCCCACTACGAGCAGTACTTC
>few|TRBD2|TRBJ2-1|TRBV20-1
CSASREGPGGGEQFF
TGCAGTGCTTCAAGGGAGGGCCCGGGGGGGGGTGAGCAGTTCTTC
>few|TRBD1|TRBJ2-1|TRBV7-3
CASSPTGGTINEQFF
TGTGCCAGCAGCCCAACAGGGGGCACGATTAATGAGCAGTTCTTC
>-|-|TRBJ1-2|TRBV5-1
CASSLAARDYGYTF
TGCGCCAGCAGCTTGGCCGCGAGGGACTATGGCTACACCTTC
>-|-|TRBJ2-3|TRBV10-3
CATGTTDTQYF
TGTGCCACCGGGACCACAGATACGCAGTATTTT
>few|-|TRBJ1-4|TRBV5-1
CASSVAENEKLFF
TGCGCCAGCAGCGTGGCGGAGAATGAAAAACTGTTTTTT
>many|TRBD2|TRBJ2-7|TRBV4-3
CASSQSGGRTYEQYF
TGCGCCAGCAGCCAATCGGGAGGGCGGACCTACGAGCAGTACTTC
>many|-|TRBJ2-1|TRBV20-1
CSTNLYSYNEQFF
TGCAGTACAAACCTCTACAGCTACAATGAGCAGTTCTTC
>-|-|TRBJ2-5|TRBV4-3
CASSQRQTLQETQYF
TGCGCCAGCAGCCAACGACAAACCCTCCAAGAGACCCAGTACTTC
>-|-|TRBJ2-3|TRBV29-1
CSVKLTRSFIYF
TGCAGCGTGAAGTTGACTCGCTCGTTTATCTATTTT
>few|-|TRBJ1-2|TRBV15
CATSSPPALNYGYTF
TGTGCCACCAGCAGTCCTCCAGCCCTAAACTATGGCTACACCTTC
>many|-|TRBJ2-2|TRBV7-3
CASSPTYTGELFF
TGTGCCAGCAGCCCAACGTACACCGGGGAGCTGTTTTTT
>few|TRBD1|TRBJ2-7|TRBV12-3/TRBV12-4
CASSLEGQPPYEQYF
TGTGCCAGCAGTTTAGAGGGACAGCCCCCCTACGAGCAGTACTTC
>few|-|TRBJ1-1|TRBV12-3/TRBV12-4
CASSRAYSNPEAFF
TGTGCCAGCAGTCGAGCCTATTCCAATCCTGAAGCTTTCTTT
>-|-|TRBJ2-4|TRBV4-2
CASSQEPLAKNIQYF
TGTGCCAGCAGCCAAGAGCCCCTAGCCAAAAACATTCAGTACTTC
>few|-|TRBJ1-1|TRBV20-1
CSANKDGGEAFF
TGCAGTGCTAACAAGGACGGTGGTGAAGCTTTCTTT
>-|TRBD2|TRBJ2-2|TRBV7-3
CASSLGGLAFTGELFF
TGTGCCAGCAGCTTAGGAGGACTAGCGTTCACCGGGGAGCTGTTTTTT
>few|-|TRBJ1-2|TRBV5-1
CASSLVGNYGYTF
TGCGCCAGCAGCTTGGTTGGGAACTATGGCTACACCTTC
>many|-|TRBJ1-5|TRBV4-1
CASSQVLRQPQHF
TGCGCCAGCAGCCAAGTCCTCCGACAGCCCCAGCATTTT
>few|-|TRBJ2-3|TRBV29-1
CSFKAPGVSKDTQYF
TGCAGCTTCAAGGCCCCTGGGGTTTCTAAAGATACGCAGTATTTT
>few|-|TRBJ1-1|TRBV20-1
CSARDPGRTEAFF
TGCAGTGCTAGAGATCCCGGGAGGACTGAAGCTTTCTTT
>few|-|TRBJ2-7|TRBV12-3/TRBV12-4
CASSFTASYEQYF
TGTGCCAGCAGTTTTACAGCCTCCTACGAGCAGTACTTC
>few|TRBD1|TRBJ2-6|TRBV4-1
CASSHLGQSGANVLTF
TGCGCCAGCAGCCACCTGGGACAGTCTGGGGCCAACGTCCTGACTTTC
>-|-|TRBJ1-3|TRBV7-2
CASSSRRGTAGNTIYF
TGTGCCAGCAGCTCCCGCCGCGGGACCGCTGGAAACACCATATATTTT
>few|TRBD2|TRBJ2-5|TRBV7-8
CASSLDGRASGAGETQYF
TGTGCCAGCAGCTTAGATGGCCGGGCTAGCGGGGCGGGAGAGACCCAGTACTTC
>few|-|TRBJ2-1|TRBV5-6
CASSFDASSYNEQFF
TGTGCCAGCAGCTTCGACGCGAGTTCCTACAATGAGCAGTTCTTC
>few|TRBD2|TRBJ2-1|TRBV9
CASSIPASGHNEQFF
TGTGCCAGCAGCATACCGGCTAGCGGTCACAATGAGCAGTTCTTC
>few|-|TRBJ2-3|TRBV9
CASSVEGSPTDTQYF
TGTGCCAGCAGCGTAGAAGGGTCTCCCACAGATACGCAGTATTTT
>many|TRBD2|TRBJ2-2|TRBV9
CASGFPSGGNTGELFF
TGTGCCAGCGGATTCCCTAGCGGGGGGAACACCGGGGAGCTGTTTTTT
>many|-|TRBJ2-2|TRBV12-3/TRBV12-4
CASSLENTGELFF
TGTGCCAGCAGTTTAGAGAACACCGGGGAGCTGTTTTTT
>many|-|TRBJ2-7|TRBV2
CASSDLTKTRF
TGTGCCAGCAGTGATCTGACAAAGACTCGCTTC
>many|TRBD1|TRBJ2-2|TRBV12-3/TRBV12-4
CASRGSQGTGELFF
TGTGCCAGCAGGGGGTCACAGGGGACCGGGGAGCTGTTTTTT
>-|-|TRBJ1-4|TRBV6-5
CASSYDGPNEKLFF
TGTGCCAGCAGTTACGACGGCCCTAATGAAAAACTGTTTTTT
>few|TRBD2|TRBJ2-1|TRBV5-5
CASSEGLAVSYNEQFF
TGTGCCAGCAGCGAGGGACTAGCGGTCTCCTACAATGAGCAGTTCTTC